The 8 T cell receptor beta chains listed next were all sequenced from one sample in a study of OX40 agonist ivuxolimab in advanced cancers. Sequencing used immunoSEQ multiplex PCR; TCRdb keeps in-frame clones, though not all of them. The data show 75,000 to 95,000 clones, 85% to 90% seen once. The material sequenced was CD4+ or CD8+ T cells sorted from blood, taken in a trial of the OX40 agonist ivuxolimab. The source is an adult with an advanced solid tumor such as melanoma, head and neck, liver or kidney cancer.

The V call is TRBV6-5, the J call TRBJ2-5; 10 bases are shared with TRBD1. The DNA end is more similar to TRBJ2-7, so the J call may be wrong. This CDR3 comprises 13 residues. Germline assignment: CDR1 MNHEY and CDR2 SVGAGI. The CDR3: CASSWDRGYEQYF. For the CDR3, the DNA is TGTGCCAGCAGTTGGGACAGGGGATACGAGCAGTACTTC.

This chain links TRBV19 with TRBJ2-4; 7 nucleotides align to TRBD1. The CDR3 extends over 13 amino acids. The V and J ends lost 7 bases and 8 bases, in that order; junction bases with no gene match: 8. In germline, CDR1 is LNHDA, CDR2 SQIVND (reference sequence). CDR3 in amino acids: CASTTDREDIQYF. CDR3 bases: TGTGCCAGTACTACCGACAGGGAAGACATTCAGTACTTC.

This chain connects TRBV11-3 to TRBJ1-1, with unresolved D. Germline V CDR1 and CDR2: SGHNT, YENEEA. This CDR3 has 10 amino acids. V dropped 8 bases and J dropped 8 bases, with 9 bases sitting between them. The CDR3, as DNA: TGTGCCAGCTCCCAGGAGGAAGCTTTCTTT. This sequence encodes CASSQEEAFF.

This clone was seen just once. V gene TRBV11-3 combines with J gene TRBJ2-1, with 13 bases lining up with TRBD2. Germline-derived CDR1 and CDR2 are SGHNT and YENEEA. Trimming took 4 bases from V and 2 from J; bases not matched to a gene: 5. The CDR3 has 17 residues. DNA of the CDR3: TGTGCCAGCAGCTCGGGACTAGCGGGAAGGACCTACAATGAGCAGTTCTTC. Its protein is CASSSGLAGRTYNEQFF.

The J gene is TRBJ1-1, the V gene TRBV12-5; D gene uncertain. CDR1 LGHNT and CDR2 FRNRAP come from the germline V gene. CDR3 size: 13 residues. V lost 3 bases and J lost 1, with 6 bases in between. The CDR3 protein is CASGFRTNTEAFF. For the CDR3, the DNA is TGTGCTAGTGGTTTTAGGACGAACACTGAAGCTTTCTTT.

This chain joins TRBV6-6 and TRBJ2-7, with 7 bases lining up with TRBD2. The CDR3 covers 14 residues. V trimming: 2 bases; J trimming: 3 bases; junction bases outside the gene matches: 4. The germline V gene encodes CDR1 MNHNY and CDR2 SVGAGI (reference sequence). The CDR3 sequence is CASSYKRDYYEQYF. Written as DNA, the CDR3 is TGTGCCAGCAGTTACAAACGGGACTACTACGAGCAGTACTTC.

The chain recombines TRBV5-1 with TRBJ2-1; D gene uncertain. The CDR3 covers 14 residues. Germline V lookup: CDR1 SGHRS, CDR2 YFSETQ. V was trimmed by 0 bases and J by 6 bases, leaving 10 bases between them. CDR3 protein: CASSLEPGPNEQFF. As DNA, the CDR3 is TGCGCCAGCAGCTTGGAACCTGGCCCCAATGAGCAGTTCTTC.

The chain recombines TRBV5-1 with TRBJ2-2; D call uncertain. CDR3 length equals 15 residues. The germline gives CDR1 SGHRS, CDR2 YFSETQ. With 0 bases removed from V and 4 bases from J, the gap between germline ends came to 10 bases. CDR3 sequence: CASSLVAVGTGELFF. CDR3 nucleotides: TGCGCCAGCAGCTTGGTGGCGGTGGGCACCGGGGAGCTGTTTTTT.